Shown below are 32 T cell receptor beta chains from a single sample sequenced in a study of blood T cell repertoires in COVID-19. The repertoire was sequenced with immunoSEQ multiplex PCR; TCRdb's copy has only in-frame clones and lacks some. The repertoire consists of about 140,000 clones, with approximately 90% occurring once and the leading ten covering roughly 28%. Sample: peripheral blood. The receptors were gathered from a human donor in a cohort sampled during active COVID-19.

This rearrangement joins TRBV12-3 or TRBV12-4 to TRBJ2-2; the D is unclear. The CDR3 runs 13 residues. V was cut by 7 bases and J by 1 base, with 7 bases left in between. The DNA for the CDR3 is TGTGCCAGCAAGGAGTTGAACACCGGGGAGCTGTTTTTT. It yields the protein CASKELNTGELFF.

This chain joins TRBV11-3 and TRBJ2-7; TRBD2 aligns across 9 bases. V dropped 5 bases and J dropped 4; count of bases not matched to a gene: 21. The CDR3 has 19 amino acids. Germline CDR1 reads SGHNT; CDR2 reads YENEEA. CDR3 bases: TGTGCCAGCAGCACCCCGATAGCGGCGGGGGGCGGGGGGGCGTACGAGCAGTACTTC. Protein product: CASSTPIAAGGGGAYEQYF.

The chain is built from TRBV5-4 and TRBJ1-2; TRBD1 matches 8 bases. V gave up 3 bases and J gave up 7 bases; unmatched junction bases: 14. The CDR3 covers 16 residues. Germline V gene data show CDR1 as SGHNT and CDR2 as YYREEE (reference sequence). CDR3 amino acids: CASSYESDRVVFGYTF. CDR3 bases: TGTGCCAGCAGCTACGAGTCGGACAGGGTGGTATTTGGCTACACCTTC.

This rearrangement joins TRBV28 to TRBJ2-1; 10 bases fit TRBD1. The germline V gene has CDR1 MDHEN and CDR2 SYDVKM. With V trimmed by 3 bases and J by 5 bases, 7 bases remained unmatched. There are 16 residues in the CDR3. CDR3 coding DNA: TGTGCCAGCAGTTTCCCCGGGACAGGGGTAAACAATGAGCAGTTCTTC. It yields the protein CASSFPGTGVNNEQFF.

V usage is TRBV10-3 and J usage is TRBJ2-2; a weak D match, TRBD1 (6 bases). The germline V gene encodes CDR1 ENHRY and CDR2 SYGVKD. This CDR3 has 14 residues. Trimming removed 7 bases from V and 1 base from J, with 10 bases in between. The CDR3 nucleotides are TGTGCCATCAAAAAACAGGGGAACACCGGGGAGCTGTTTTTT. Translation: CAIKKQGNTGELFF.

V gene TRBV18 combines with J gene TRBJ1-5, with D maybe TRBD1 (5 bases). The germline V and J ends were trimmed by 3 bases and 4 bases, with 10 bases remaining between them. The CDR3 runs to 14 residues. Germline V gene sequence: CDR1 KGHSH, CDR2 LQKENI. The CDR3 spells CASSPRRGNQPQHF. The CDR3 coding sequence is TGTGCCAGCTCACCCCGACGGGGGAATCAGCCCCAGCATTTT.

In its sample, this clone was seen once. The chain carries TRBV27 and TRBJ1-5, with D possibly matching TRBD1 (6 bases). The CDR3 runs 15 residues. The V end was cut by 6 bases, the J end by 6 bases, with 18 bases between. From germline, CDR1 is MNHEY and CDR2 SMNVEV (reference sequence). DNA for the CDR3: TGTGCCAGCAGCGCGTGGGGGGGCGAAATTCAGCCCCAGCATTTT. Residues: CASSAWGGEIQPQHF.

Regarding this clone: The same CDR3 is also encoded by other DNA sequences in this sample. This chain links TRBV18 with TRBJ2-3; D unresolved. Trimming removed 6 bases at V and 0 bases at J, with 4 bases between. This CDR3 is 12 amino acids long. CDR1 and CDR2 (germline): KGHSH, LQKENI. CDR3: CASSPSTDTQYF. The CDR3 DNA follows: TGTGCCAGCTCCCCTAGCACAGATACGCAGTATTTT.

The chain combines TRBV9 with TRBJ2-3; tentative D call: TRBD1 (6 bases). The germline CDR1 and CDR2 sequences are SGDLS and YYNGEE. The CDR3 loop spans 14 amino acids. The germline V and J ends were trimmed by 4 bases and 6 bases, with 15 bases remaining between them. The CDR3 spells CASSTKQGTDTQYF. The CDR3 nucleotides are TGTGCCAGCAGCACCAAACAGGGAACCGATACGCAGTATTTT.

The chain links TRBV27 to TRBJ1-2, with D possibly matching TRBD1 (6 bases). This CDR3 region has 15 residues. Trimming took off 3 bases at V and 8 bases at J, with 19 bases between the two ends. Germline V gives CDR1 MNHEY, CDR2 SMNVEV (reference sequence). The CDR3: CASSLLSRGAGGYTF. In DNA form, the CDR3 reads TGTGCCAGCAGTTTGCTGTCTCGGGGGGCTGGGGGCTACACCTTC.

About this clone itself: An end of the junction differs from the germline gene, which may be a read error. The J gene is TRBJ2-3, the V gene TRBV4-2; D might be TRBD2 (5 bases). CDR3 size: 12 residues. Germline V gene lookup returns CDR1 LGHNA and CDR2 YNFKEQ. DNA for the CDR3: TGTGCCAGCAGCCAAGATCTAGCCCATTACATCTTT. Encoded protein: CASSQDLAHYIF.

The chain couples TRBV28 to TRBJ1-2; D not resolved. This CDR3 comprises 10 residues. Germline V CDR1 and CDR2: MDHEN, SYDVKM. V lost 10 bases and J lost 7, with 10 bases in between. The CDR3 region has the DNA TGTGCCACCGCCGGGAGTGGCTACACCTTC. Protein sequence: CATAGSGYTF.

CDR3 nucleotide sequence: TGTGCCTGGAGTTGGATAGCCTCGAACACTGAAGCTTTCTTT. Amino acids: CAWSWIASNTEAFF. The chain is built from TRBV30 and TRBJ1-1; no reliable D call. The CDR3 is 14 residues long. CDR1 is GTSNPN, CDR2 SVGIG, per germline (reference sequence). With 2 bases removed from V and 1 base from J, the gap between germline ends came to 11 bases.

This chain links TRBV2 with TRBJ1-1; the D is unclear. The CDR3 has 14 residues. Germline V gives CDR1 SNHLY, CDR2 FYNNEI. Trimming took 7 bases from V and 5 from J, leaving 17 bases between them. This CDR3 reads CASTSGRGRTEAFF. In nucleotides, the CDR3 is TGTGCCAGCACCTCCGGCCGCGGGAGAACTGAAGCTTTCTTT.

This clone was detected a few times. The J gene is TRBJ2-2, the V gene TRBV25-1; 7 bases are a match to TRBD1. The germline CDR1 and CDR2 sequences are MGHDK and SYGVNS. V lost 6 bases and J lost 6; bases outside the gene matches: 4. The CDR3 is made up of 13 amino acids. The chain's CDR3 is CASSVQGAGELFF. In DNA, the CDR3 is TGTGCCAGCAGCGTTCAGGGGGCCGGGGAGCTGTTTTTT.

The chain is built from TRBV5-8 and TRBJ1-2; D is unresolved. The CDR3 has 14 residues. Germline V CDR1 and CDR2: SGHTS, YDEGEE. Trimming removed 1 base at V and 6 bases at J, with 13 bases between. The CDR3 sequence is CASSLREGGNGYTF. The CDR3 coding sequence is TGTGCCAGCAGCTTGCGAGAGGGAGGGAATGGCTACACCTTC.

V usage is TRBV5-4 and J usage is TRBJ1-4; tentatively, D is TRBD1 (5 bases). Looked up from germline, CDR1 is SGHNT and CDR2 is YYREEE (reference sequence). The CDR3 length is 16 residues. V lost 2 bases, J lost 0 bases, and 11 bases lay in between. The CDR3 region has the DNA TGTGCCAGCAGCTTCGGGGGGATTGCAACTAATGAAAAACTGTTTTTT. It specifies CASSFGGIATNEKLFF.

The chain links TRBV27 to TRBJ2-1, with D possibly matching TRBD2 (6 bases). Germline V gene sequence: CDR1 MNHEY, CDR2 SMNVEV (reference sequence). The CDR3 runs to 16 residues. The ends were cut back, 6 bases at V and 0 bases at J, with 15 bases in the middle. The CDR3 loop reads CASSSPGGSSYNEQFF. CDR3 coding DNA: TGTGCCAGCAGCTCGCCTGGGGGGAGCTCCTACAATGAGCAGTTCTTC.

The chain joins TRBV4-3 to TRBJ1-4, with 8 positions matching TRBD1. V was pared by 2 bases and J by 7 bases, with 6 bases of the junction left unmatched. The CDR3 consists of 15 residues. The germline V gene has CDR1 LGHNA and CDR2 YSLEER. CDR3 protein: CASSQYIGQGEKLFF. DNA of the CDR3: TGCGCCAGCAGCCAATACATAGGACAGGGTGAAAAACTGTTTTTT.

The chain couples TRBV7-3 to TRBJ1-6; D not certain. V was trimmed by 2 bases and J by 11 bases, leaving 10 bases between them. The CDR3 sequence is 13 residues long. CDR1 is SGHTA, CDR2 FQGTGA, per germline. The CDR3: CASSLYPGAPLHF. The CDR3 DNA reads TGTGCCAGCAGCTTATACCCTGGAGCACCCCTCCACTTT.

This CDR3 is CASSLAGGLDTQYF. The CDR3, as DNA: TGTGCCAGCAGCTTGGCGGGGGGGCTCGATACGCAGTATTTT. The V and J genes are TRBV11-2 and TRBJ2-3; 9 bases agree with TRBD2. Germline CDR1 reads SGHAT; CDR2 reads FQNNGV. Germline trimming cut 3 bases from V and 6 bases from J; bases unmatched to any gene: 4. This CDR3 is built from 14 residues.

CDR3 protein: CASSFGGTPWNEQFF. The CDR3 DNA sequence: TGTGCCAGCAGCTTTGGTGGGACACCGTGGAATGAGCAGTTCTTC. The chain links TRBV5-4 to TRBJ2-1; a possible D gene is TRBD1 (6 bases). CDR1 and CDR2 from the germline V gene are SGHNT and YYREEE (reference sequence). CDR3 length: 15 amino acids. V gave up 2 bases and J gave up 7 bases, with 16 bases separating them.

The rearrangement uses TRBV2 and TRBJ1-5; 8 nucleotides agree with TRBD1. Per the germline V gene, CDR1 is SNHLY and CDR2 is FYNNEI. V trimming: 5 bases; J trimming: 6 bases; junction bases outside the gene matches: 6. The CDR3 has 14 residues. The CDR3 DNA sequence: TGTGCCAGCAGTCCCGGACAGGGAGTTCAGCCCCAGCATTTT. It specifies CASSPGQGVQPQHF.

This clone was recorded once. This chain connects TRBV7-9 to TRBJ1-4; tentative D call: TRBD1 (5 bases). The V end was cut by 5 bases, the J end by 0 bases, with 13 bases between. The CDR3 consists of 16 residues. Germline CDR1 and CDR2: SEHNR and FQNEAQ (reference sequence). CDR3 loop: CASSPRQLSTNEKLFF. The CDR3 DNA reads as TGTGCCAGCAGCCCCCGACAGCTTTCAACTAATGAAAAACTGTTTTTT.

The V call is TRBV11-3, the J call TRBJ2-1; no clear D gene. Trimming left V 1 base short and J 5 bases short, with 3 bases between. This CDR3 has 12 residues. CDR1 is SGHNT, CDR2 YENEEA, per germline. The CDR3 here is CASSLGDNEQFF. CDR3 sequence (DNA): TGTGCCAGCAGCTTAGGAGACAATGAGCAGTTCTTC.

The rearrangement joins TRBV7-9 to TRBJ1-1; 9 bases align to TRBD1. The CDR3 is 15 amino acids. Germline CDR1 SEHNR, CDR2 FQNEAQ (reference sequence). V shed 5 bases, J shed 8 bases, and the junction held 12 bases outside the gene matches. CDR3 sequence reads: CASSPEQGASQEAFF. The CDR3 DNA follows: TGTGCCAGCAGCCCTGAACAGGGGGCCTCCCAGGAAGCTTTCTTT.

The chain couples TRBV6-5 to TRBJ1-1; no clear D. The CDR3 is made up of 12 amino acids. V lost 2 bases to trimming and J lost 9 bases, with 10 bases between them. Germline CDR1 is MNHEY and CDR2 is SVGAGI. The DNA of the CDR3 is TGTGCCAGCAGTTACGGCGGACTCCAAGCTTTCTTT. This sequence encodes CASSYGGLQAFF.

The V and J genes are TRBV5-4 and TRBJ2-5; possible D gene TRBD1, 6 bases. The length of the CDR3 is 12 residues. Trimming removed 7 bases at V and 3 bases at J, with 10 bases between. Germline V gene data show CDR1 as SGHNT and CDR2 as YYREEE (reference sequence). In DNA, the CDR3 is TGTGCCAGCGGTGCAGGGGAAGAGACCCAGTACTTC. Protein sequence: CASGAGEETQYF.

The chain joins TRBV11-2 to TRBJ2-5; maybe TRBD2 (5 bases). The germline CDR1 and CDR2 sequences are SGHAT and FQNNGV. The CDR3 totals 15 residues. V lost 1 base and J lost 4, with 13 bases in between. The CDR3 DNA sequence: TGTGCCAGCAGCTTAGGCCTAGCTGGGCGAGAGACCCAGTACTTC. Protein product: CASSLGLAGRETQYF.

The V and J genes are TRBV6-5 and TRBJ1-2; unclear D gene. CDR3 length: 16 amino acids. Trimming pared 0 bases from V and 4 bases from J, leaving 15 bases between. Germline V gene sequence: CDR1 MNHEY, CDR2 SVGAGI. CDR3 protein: CASSYSRSIARYGYTF. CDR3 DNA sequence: TGTGCCAGCAGTTACTCGAGGTCAATCGCCCGCTATGGCTACACCTTC.

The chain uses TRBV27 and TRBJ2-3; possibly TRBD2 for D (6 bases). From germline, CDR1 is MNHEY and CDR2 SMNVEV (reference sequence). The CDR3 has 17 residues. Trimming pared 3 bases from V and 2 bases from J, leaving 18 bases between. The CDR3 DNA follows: TGTGCCAGCAGTTTCCAATTCCCCGGGACTTTCACAGATACGCAGTATTTT. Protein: CASSFQFPGTFTDTQYF.

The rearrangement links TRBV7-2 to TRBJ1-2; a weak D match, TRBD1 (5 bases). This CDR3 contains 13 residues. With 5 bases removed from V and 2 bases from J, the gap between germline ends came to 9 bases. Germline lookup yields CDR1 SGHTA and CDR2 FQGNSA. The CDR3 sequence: CASSPDTNYGYTF. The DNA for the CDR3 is TGTGCCAGCAGCCCGGACACAAACTATGGCTACACCTTC.